A selection of T cell receptor beta chains follows, all from one sample in a study of OX40 agonist ivuxolimab in advanced cancers. Profiling relied on immunoSEQ multiplex PCR, and the TCRdb table lists in-frame clones only, not all of them. The profile covers some 74,000 clones, with around 93% appearing a single time and around 1% taken by the ten largest. The specimen comprised CD4+ or CD8+ T cells sorted from blood, sampled in a trial of the OX40 agonist ivuxolimab. These receptors were obtained from an adult with an advanced solid tumor such as melanoma, head and neck, liver or kidney cancer. Each CDR3 is given with its conserved first and last residue. Fields, in order: J gene, V gene, clone size, D gene, CDR3 DNA, CDR3 protein. A D gene is named only where the DNA matches it firmly. A clone size is listed for some rows: how often the clone was seen (once, few, many), or a class if it is expanded.

J: TRBJ2-7
V: TRBV7-3
size: -
D: -
DNA: TGTGCCAGCAGCTTAAGGGAATCCTACGAGCAGTACTTC
CDR3: CASSLRESYEQYF

J: TRBJ2-2
V: TRBV7-6
size: -
D: TRBD2
DNA: TGTGCCAGCAGCCCCTGGACTAGCGGGGAGCTGTTTTTT
CDR3: CASSPWTSGELFF

J: TRBJ1-6
V: TRBV27
size: -
D: -
DNA: TGTGCCAGCAGCCGCCTTCCGGCGGATTATAATTCACCCCTCCACTTT
CDR3: CASSRLPADYNSPLHF

J: TRBJ1-5
V: TRBV2
size: -
D: -
DNA: TGTGCCAGCAGTGAATTGGCAGCCTATCAGCCCCAGCATTTT
CDR3: CASSELAAYQPQHF

J: TRBJ2-5
V: TRBV19
size: -
D: TRBD2
DNA: TGTGCCAGTAGTTCGACTAGCGGGGCGAAGACCCAGTACTTC
CDR3: CASSSTSGAKTQYF

J: TRBJ2-7
V: TRBV2
size: -
D: -
DNA: TGTGCCAGCACTGCAAGACAAACTGGCGAGCAGTACTTC
CDR3: CASTARQTGEQYF

J: TRBJ2-1
V: TRBV11-2
size: -
D: -
DNA: TGTGCCAGCAGCTTAGCTACTAGCCGACTTAGTTACAATGAGCAGTTCTTC
CDR3: CASSLATSRLSYNEQFF

J: TRBJ1-1
V: TRBV18
size: once
D: -
DNA: TGTGCCAGCTCACCTCAAAGGGCCCACAGAGAAGCTTTCTTT
CDR3: CASSPQRAHREAFF

J: TRBJ1-3
V: TRBV30
size: -
D: TRBD1
DNA: TGTGCCTGGAGTCCGCGGACAGGGGCAGGAAACACCATATATTTT
CDR3: CAWSPRTGAGNTIYF

J: TRBJ2-2
V: TRBV5-1
size: -
D: TRBD2
DNA: TGCGCCAGCAGCCCCGCGGCGGGAGTAGTCGGGGAGCTGTTTTTT
CDR3: CASSPAAGVVGELFF

J: TRBJ1-6
V: TRBV9
size: -
D: TRBD1
DNA: TGTGCCAGCAGCGTGGGACAGGATAATTCACCCCTCCACTTT
CDR3: CASSVGQDNSPLHF

J: TRBJ1-5
V: TRBV18
size: -
D: -
DNA: TGTGCCAGCTCACCCGACAGAACCAATCAGCCCCAGCATTTT
CDR3: CASSPDRTNQPQHF

J: TRBJ2-7
V: TRBV29-1
size: -
D: TRBD1
DNA: TGCAGCGTTGAGAAGACAGGGGGCAGGACCTACGAGCAGTACTTC
CDR3: CSVEKTGGRTYEQYF

J: TRBJ2-2
V: TRBV5-6
size: -
D: -
DNA: TGTGCCAGCAGCCGAGTAGCCGGGGGGGAGCTGTTTTTT
CDR3: CASSRVAGGELFF

J: TRBJ1-1
V: TRBV19
size: -
D: -
DNA: TGTGCCAGTAGTAGTCTCGGGACTGAAGCTTTCTTT
CDR3: CASSSLGTEAFF

J: TRBJ1-1
V: TRBV19
size: once
D: -
DNA: TGTGCCAGTAATTATGGGTTAAGTGGCTCGACTGAAGCTTTCTTT
CDR3: CASNYGLSGSTEAFF

J: TRBJ2-1
V: TRBV7-9
size: once
D: -
DNA: TGTGCCAGCAGCTTATTAGGAGGGCGGAATGAGCAGTTCTTC
CDR3: CASSLLGGRNEQFF

J: TRBJ2-2
V: TRBV5-4
size: medium-sized
D: -
DNA: TGTGCCAGCAGCCCTGTACTCGCGAACACCGGGGAGCTGTTTTTT
CDR3: CASSPVLANTGELFF

J: TRBJ2-7
V: TRBV5-1
size: -
D: TRBD1
DNA: TGCGCCAGCAGTAGGGACAGGGGGACCTACGAGCAGTACTTC
CDR3: CASSRDRGTYEQYF

J: TRBJ2-7
V: TRBV6-6
size: -
D: TRBD1
DNA: TGTGCCAGCAGTCAAGTCCCGGGACAGGGGAGTCACGAGCAGTACTTC
CDR3: CASSQVPGQGSHEQYF

J: TRBJ1-3
V: TRBV30
size: -
D: TRBD1
DNA: TGTGCCTGGACCGGACAGGCTGGAAACACCATATATTTT
CDR3: CAWTGQAGNTIYF

J: TRBJ1-2
V: TRBV29-1
size: -
D: -
DNA: TGCAGCGTTGAAAGAAGGTATGGCTACACCTTC
CDR3: CSVERRYGYTF

J: TRBJ1-6
V: TRBV30
size: once
D: -
DNA: TGTGCCTGGAGTGTACGGGGCCAGGGAAATTCACCCCTCCACTTT
CDR3: CAWSVRGQGNSPLHF

J: TRBJ1-3
V: TRBV4-1
size: few
D: -
DNA: TGCGCCAGCAGCCCGTTCTTACAGGGCGGCGGAAACACCATATATTTT
CDR3: CASSPFLQGGGNTIYF

J: TRBJ1-6
V: TRBV5-1
size: -
D: -
DNA: TGCGCCAGCAGCGAAGGACAGCCCTATAATTCACCCCTCCACTTT
CDR3: CASSEGQPYNSPLHF

J: TRBJ2-3
V: TRBV11-3
size: -
D: TRBD2
DNA: TGTGCCAGCAGCCCCGTGGGAGTAGCGGGAGCCCCAGATACGCAGTATTTT
CDR3: CASSPVGVAGAPDTQYF

J: TRBJ2-5
V: TRBV6-1
size: -
D: TRBD1
DNA: TGTGCCAGCAGCCGGGACAGGGGTAAGGAGACCCAGTACTTC
CDR3: CASSRDRGKETQYF

J: TRBJ2-6
V: TRBV4-1
size: once
D: -
DNA: TGCGCCAGCAGCCAAGAGAGATTCGATAAATCTGGGGCCAACGTCCTGACTTTC
CDR3: CASSQERFDKSGANVLTF

J: TRBJ1-2
V: TRBV5-1
size: -
D: -
DNA: TGCGCCAGCAGCTTGGTGGGGGAAGGCTACACCTTC
CDR3: CASSLVGEGYTF

J: TRBJ2-5
V: TRBV6-1
size: -
D: -
DNA: TGTGCCAGCAGTGAAATTGGGGGAAAAACGGGAGAGACCCAGTACTTC
CDR3: CASSEIGGKTGETQYF

J: TRBJ1-1
V: TRBV5-1
size: -
D: -
DNA: TGCGCCAGCAGCCAGAACGAAAGACCGCCTGAAGCTTTCTTT
CDR3: CASSQNERPPEAFF

J: TRBJ2-7
V: TRBV29-1
size: -
D: TRBD1
DNA: TGCAGCGTTACATGGGGACAGGGGCAGTACTTC
CDR3: CSVTWGQGQYF

J: TRBJ2-1
V: TRBV4-1
size: -
D: -
DNA: TGCGCCAGCAGCCAGGTGCGGGGCGCGACCTACAATGAGCAGTTCTTC
CDR3: CASSQVRGATYNEQFF